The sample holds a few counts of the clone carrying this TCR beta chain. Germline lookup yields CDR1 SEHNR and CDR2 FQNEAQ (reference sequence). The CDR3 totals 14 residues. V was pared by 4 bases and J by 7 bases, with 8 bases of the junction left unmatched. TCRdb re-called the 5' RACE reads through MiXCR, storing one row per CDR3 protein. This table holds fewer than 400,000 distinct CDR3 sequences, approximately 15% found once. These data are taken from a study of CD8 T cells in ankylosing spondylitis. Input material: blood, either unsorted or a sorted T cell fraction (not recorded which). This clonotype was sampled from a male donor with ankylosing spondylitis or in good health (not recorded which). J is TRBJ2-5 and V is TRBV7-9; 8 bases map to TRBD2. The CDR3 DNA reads TGTGCCAGCAGCTCCGGGACTAGGATTGGGACCCAGTACTTC. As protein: CASSSGTRIGTQYF.